Listed here are 14 T cell receptor beta chains from one sample, sequenced in a study of blood T cell repertoires in COVID-19. Some clones are missing from TCRdb's copy, which holds only in-frame ones; the method was immunoSEQ multiplex PCR. Of 60,000 to 85,000 clones detected, roughly 87% appear once; the ten largest clones hold 4.9%. Source material: peripheral blood. The receptors derive from a woman aged 45-60 years with active COVID-19.

The V call is TRBV5-6, the J call TRBJ2-5, with D perhaps TRBD2 (6 bases). The CDR3 totals 14 residues. V lost 5 bases, J lost 2 bases, and 13 bases lay in between. CDR1 SGHDT and CDR2 YYEEEE come from the germline V gene. This CDR3 is CASSHRDFQETQYF. CDR3 DNA sequence: TGTGCCAGCAGTCACCGGGACTTTCAAGAGACCCAGTACTTC. Full variable domain (outside the CDR3, taken from reference TRBV5-6 and TRBJ2-5): DAGVTQSPTHLIKTRGQQVTLRCSPKSGHDTVSWYQQALGQGPQFIFQYYEEEERQRGNFPDRFSGHQFPNYSSELNVNALLLGDSALYLCASSHRDFQETQYFGPGTRLLVL.

The V call is TRBV5-1, the J call TRBJ2-5; D possibly corresponds to TRBD1 (5 bases). Germline V lookup: CDR1 SGHRS, CDR2 YFSETQ. This CDR3 contains 13 residues. V lost 7 bases to trimming and J lost 2 bases, with 12 bases between them. For the CDR3, the DNA is TGCGCCAGCGGTCAGGGATCTCAAGAGACCCAGTACTTC. The encoded protein is CASGQGSQETQYF.

The rearrangement joins TRBV10-3 to TRBJ1-2; tentatively, D is TRBD1 (5 bases). The germline V and J ends were trimmed by 3 bases and 3 bases, with 8 bases remaining between them. Germline V lookup: CDR1 ENHRY, CDR2 SYGVKD. CDR3 length: 13 residues. The CDR3: CAISDPGDYGYTF. CDR3 DNA sequence: TGTGCCATCAGTGATCCGGGGGACTATGGCTACACCTTC.

The chain is built from TRBV7-3 and TRBJ1-2, with 9 positions matching TRBD1. The CDR3 covers 15 residues. Germline assignment: CDR1 SGHTA and CDR2 FQGTGA. After removal of 5 bases from V and 7 bases from J, the junction contained 11 bases not matched to a gene. CDR3 in amino acids: CASSQMGGTGLGYTF. The CDR3 DNA follows: TGTGCCAGCAGCCAAATGGGGGGGACAGGGCTTGGCTACACCTTC.

V gene TRBV27 combines with J gene TRBJ2-7; possible D gene TRBD2, 6 bases. V gave up 7 bases and J gave up 1 base, with 14 bases separating them. The CDR3 has 14 amino acids. CDR1 is MNHEY, CDR2 SMNVEV, per germline (reference sequence). The CDR3: CASMGLGRSYEQYF. The CDR3 DNA is TGTGCCAGCATGGGGTTGGGGAGGTCCTACGAGCAGTACTTC.

The chain combines TRBV7-3 with TRBJ2-1, with a tentative D call TRBD1 (6 bases). With 8 bases removed from V and 6 bases from J, the gap between germline ends came to 17 bases. The CDR3 spans 14 residues. Germline V gene data show CDR1 as SGHTA and CDR2 as FQGTGA. The CDR3 DNA is TGTGCCAGCGGGGGCGCCAGAAGTGGCAATGAGCAGTTCTTC. Its protein product is CASGGARSGNEQFF.

This chain joins TRBV6-5 and TRBJ1-1, with D perhaps TRBD1 (6 bases). The CDR3 sequence is 14 residues long. The germline gives CDR1 MNHEY, CDR2 SVGAGI. Trimming took off 7 bases at V and 2 bases at J, with 14 bases between the two ends. The CDR3 DNA follows: TGTGCCAGCACCCCCGGGGGGGGCAACACTGAAGCTTTCTTT. This codes for CASTPGGGNTEAFF.

The chain is built from TRBV5-1 and TRBJ1-2; 8 bases fit TRBD1. Germline values: CDR1 SGHRS, CDR2 YFSETQ. V lost 5 bases and J lost 2; bases outside the gene matches: 11. This CDR3 region has 16 residues. The CDR3 reads CASSSQPGGGNYGYTF. The CDR3 coding sequence is TGCGCCAGCAGTTCGCAGCCAGGGGGCGGGAACTATGGCTACACCTTC.

The chain uses TRBV30 and TRBJ2-6; 7 bases agree with TRBD1. The trim removed 1 base at V and 9 bases at J, leaving 3 bases unmatched. Germline V CDR1 and CDR2: GTSNPN, SVGIG (reference sequence). The CDR3 length is 13 residues. DNA of the CDR3: TGTGCCTGGAGTGGGACAGGCTACAACGTCCTGACTTTC. Translating gives CAWSGTGYNVLTF. The variable domain in full, completed from reference TRBV30 and TRBJ2-6, reads SQTIHQWPATLVQPVGSPLSLECTVEGTSNPNLYWYRQAAGRGLQLLFYSVGIGQISSEVPQNLSASRPQDRQFILSSKKLLLSDSGFYLCAWSGTGYNVLTFGAGSRLTVL.

The chain carries TRBV21-1 and TRBJ2-7; the table's D call of TRBD1 was not tested on the DNA. TRBV21-1 is designated a pseudogene. The CDR3 is 14 amino acids. The CDR3 sequence: CASSKTGDSNEQYF. CDR3 nucleotides: TGTGCCAGCAGCAAGACAGGGGACTCGAACGAGCAGTACTTC.

The V gene is TRBV30, the J gene TRBJ2-7, with TRBD2 identical over 10 bases. The V gene end was trimmed by 3 bases and the J gene end by 0 bases; junction bases not matched to a gene: 8. The CDR3 has 16 amino acids. Germline V lookup: CDR1 GTSNPN, CDR2 SVGIG (reference sequence). Written as DNA, the CDR3 is TGTGCCTGGAGCCCACTTTCTAGCGGGAGCTCCTACGAGCAGTACTTC. Residues: CAWSPLSSGSSYEQYF.

The V call is TRBV5-1, the J call TRBJ2-7; D not certain. Trimming removed 1 base at V and 2 bases at J, with 7 bases between. This CDR3 comprises 13 residues. Germline assignment: CDR1 SGHRS and CDR2 YFSETQ. CDR3 coding DNA: TGCGCCAGCAGCTTGACAGCCACCTACGAGCAGTACTTC. It specifies CASSLTATYEQYF.

The chain employs TRBV13 and TRBJ2-3; maybe TRBD2 (5 bases). V gave up 5 bases and J gave up 10 bases, with 7 bases separating them. This CDR3 has 10 residues. CDR1 is PRHDT, CDR2 FYEKMQ, per germline (reference sequence). CDR3 sequence reads: CASSGLSQYF. Written as DNA, the CDR3 is TGTGCCAGCAGCGGACTTTCGCAGTATTTT.

This chain links TRBV7-8 with TRBJ2-7; D unresolved. Germline V gives CDR1 SGHVS, CDR2 FQNEAQ. The CDR3 is 13 amino acids. V lost 4 bases, J lost 1 base, and 8 bases lay in between. The CDR3 region has the DNA TGTGCCAGCAGCTCCACGGGTTCCTACGAGCAGTACTTC. Its translation: CASSSTGSYEQYF.